This entry lists 5 T cell receptor beta chains sequenced from one sample in a study of T cells expressing NK-cell markers. TCRdb re-called the 5' RACE reads and catalogs CDR3 proteins one per entry, DNA excluded. The sample totals 500,000 or so distinct CDR3 sequences. Sequences were obtained from blood T cells: a sorted CD56 or NKG2C T cell subset, CD4+ or CD8+ T cells, or bulk PBMC T cells (not recorded which). The source of these receptors is a man between 18 and 35 years old in good health.

This chain connects TRBV12-3 or TRBV12-4 to TRBJ1-1; absent DNA, TCRdb's TRBD1 call cannot be checked. CDR3 length: 17 residues. CDR3 loop: CASSLSQGLNRNTEAFF.

This rearrangement joins TRBV12-3 or TRBV12-4 to TRBJ2-2. The CDR3 spans 12 residues. CDR3 amino acids: CASGLNTGELFF.

The chain employs TRBV5-1 and TRBJ1-1; no DNA is available, so the TRBD1 call from TCRdb remains unchecked. The CDR3 spans 15 residues. The germline V gene has CDR1 SGHRS and CDR2 YFSETQ. CDR3 loop: CASSSSTGRYSEAFF.

The V call is TRBV7-9, the J call TRBJ2-2. The CDR3 sequence is 17 residues long. Germline lookup yields CDR1 SEHNR and CDR2 FQNEAQ (reference sequence). CDR3 in amino acids: CASSLVAASANTGELFF.

The V gene is TRBV9, the J gene TRBJ1-4; the D call of TRBD1 rests on TCRdb alone, since no DNA is present to check it. There are 17 residues in the CDR3. The V gene's germline CDR1 is SGDLS and CDR2 YYNGEE. The CDR3 sequence: CASSVAPGERTNEKLFF.